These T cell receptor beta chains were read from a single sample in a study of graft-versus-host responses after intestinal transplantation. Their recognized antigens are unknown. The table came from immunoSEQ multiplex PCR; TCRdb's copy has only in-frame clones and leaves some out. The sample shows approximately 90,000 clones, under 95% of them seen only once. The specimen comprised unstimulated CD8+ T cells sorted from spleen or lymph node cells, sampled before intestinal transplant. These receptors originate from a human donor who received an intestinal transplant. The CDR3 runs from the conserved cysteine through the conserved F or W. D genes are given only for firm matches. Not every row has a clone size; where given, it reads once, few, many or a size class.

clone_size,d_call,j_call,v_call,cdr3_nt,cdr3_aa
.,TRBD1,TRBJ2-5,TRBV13,TGTGCCAGCAGCTTAGGCATGACAGGGGGCGAAGAGACCCAGTACTTC,CASSLGMTGGEETQYF
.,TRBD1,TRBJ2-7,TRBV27,TGTGCCAGCAGCCCCAGGGGGCACGGGGAGTACGAGCAGTACTTC,CASSPRGHGEYEQYF
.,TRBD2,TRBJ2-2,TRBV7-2,TGTGCCAGCAGCTTAAGCGTCGCGGGGGGGCGGGAGCTGTTTTTT,CASSLSVAGGRELFF
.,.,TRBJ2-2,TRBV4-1,TGCGCCAGCAGCCACCCCAGAACTCAGGGGCGGAAGACCGGGGAGCTGTTTTTT,CASSHPRTQGRKTGELFF
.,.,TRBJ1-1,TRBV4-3,TGCGCCAGCAGCCAAAAAGTGATGGCGAACACTGAAGCTTTCTTT,CASSQKVMANTEAFF
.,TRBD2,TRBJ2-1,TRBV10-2,TGCGCCAGCAGTGACCCCGGGACTAGCGCCAATGAGCAGTTCTTC,CASSDPGTSANEQFF
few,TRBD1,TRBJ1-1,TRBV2,TGTGCCAGCAGTGGAACAGGGGCGGGAGGGGTAATCTCTGAAGCTTTCTTT,CASSGTGAGGVISEAFF
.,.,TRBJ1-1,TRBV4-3,TGCGCCAGCAGCCAAGGTTTACAGGGCGGGAACACTGAAGCTTTCTTT,CASSQGLQGGNTEAFF
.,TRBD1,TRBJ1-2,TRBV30,TGTGCCTGGAGTCGGGACAGAGTCTATGGCTACACCTTC,CAWSRDRVYGYTF
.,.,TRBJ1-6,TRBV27,TGTGCCAGCAGCTTACTCTATAATTCACCCCTCCACTTT,CASSLLYNSPLHF
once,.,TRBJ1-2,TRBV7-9,TGTGCCAGCAGCTTAACCCACAGGGATGGTGATGGCTACACCTTC,CASSLTHRDGDGYTF
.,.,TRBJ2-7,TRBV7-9,TGTGCCAGCAGCGAACAGGGCTCCTACGAGCAGTACTTC,CASSEQGSYEQYF
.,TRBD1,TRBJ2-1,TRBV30,TGTGCCTGGACTCGGGGACAGGGGTTCAATGAGCAGTTCTTC,CAWTRGQGFNEQFF
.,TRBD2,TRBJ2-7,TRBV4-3,TGCGCCAGCAGCCAAGATTCCCCCGCGGGGGTTCAGTACTTC,CASSQDSPAGVQYF
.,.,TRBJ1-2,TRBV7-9,TGTGCCAGCAGCTCTCCCTGGGGGGGGCCGTATGGCTACACCTTC,CASSSPWGGPYGYTF
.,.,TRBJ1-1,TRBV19,TGTGCCAGTAGTATAGATGCAGGGCTTGAAGCTTTCTTT,CASSIDAGLEAFF
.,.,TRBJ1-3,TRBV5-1,TGCGCCAGCAGCTTGGCAGGCCGAAACACCATATATTTT,CASSLAGRNTIYF
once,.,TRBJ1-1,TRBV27,TGTGCCAGCAGTCAGGGCTCAACTGAAGCTTTCTTT,CASSQGSTEAFF
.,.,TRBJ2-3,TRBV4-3,TGCGCCAGCAGCCAAGAGAATCTAGCCAGCGATACGCAGTATTTT,CASSQENLASDTQYF
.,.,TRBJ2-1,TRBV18,TGTGCCAGCTCACCACCCTTTAGGGGCTCCTACAATGAGCAGTTCTTC,CASSPPFRGSYNEQFF
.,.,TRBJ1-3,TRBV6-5,TGTGCCAGCGGGGAGGACGCCGTTGGAAACACCATATATTTT,CASGEDAVGNTIYF
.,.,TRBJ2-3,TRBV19,TGTGCCAGTAGTTCACCCCGGGCAGATACGCAGTATTTT,CASSSPRADTQYF
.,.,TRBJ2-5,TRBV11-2,TGTGCCAGCAGCGAGAGTCCAGACTCCGCCCGGGAGACCCAGTACTTC,CASSESPDSARETQYF
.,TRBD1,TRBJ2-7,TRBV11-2,TGTGCCAGCGGGACAGGGGCTTACGAGCAGTACTTC,CASGTGAYEQYF
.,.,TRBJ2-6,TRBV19,TGTGCCAGTATGAGGAGAAGCTGTTGTCTCTCTGGGGCCAACGTCCTGACTTTC,CASMRRSCCLSGANVLTF
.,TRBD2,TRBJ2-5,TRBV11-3,TGTGCCAGCAGCTTGGGCGGGGGGCTTGGATCGGTGAGCCAAGAGACCCAGTACTTC,CASSLGGGLGSVSQETQYF
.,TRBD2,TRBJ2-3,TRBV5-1,TGCGCCAGCAGCTTGATTAGCGGGGGGTGGGCAGATACGCAGTATTTT,CASSLISGGWADTQYF
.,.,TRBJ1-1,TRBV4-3,TGCGCCAGCAGCCAAGAGGGACACCTCACTGAAGCTTTCTTT,CASSQEGHLTEAFF
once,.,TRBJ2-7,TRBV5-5,TGTGCCAGCAGCTTGACTTCCTACGAGCAGTACTTC,CASSLTSYEQYF
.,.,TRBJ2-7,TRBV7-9,TGTGCCAGCAGCTTCTTTGACAGTTCCTACGAGCAGTACTTC,CASSFFDSSYEQYF
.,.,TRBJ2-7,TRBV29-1,TGCAGCGTTGAAGGAACCGGGGAGACCTACGAGCAGTACTTC,CSVEGTGETYEQYF
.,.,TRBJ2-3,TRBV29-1,TGCAGCGTTGAAGATAGTCAGGGGACAGATACGCAGTATTTT,CSVEDSQGTDTQYF
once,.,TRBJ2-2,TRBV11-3,TGTGCCAGCAGCCCGCCCTTGGGACATTTGAACACCGGGGAGCTGTTTTTT,CASSPPLGHLNTGELFF
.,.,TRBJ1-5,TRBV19,TGTGCCAGTAGTATAGACGGTGTCTGGCCCCAGCATTTT,CASSIDGVWPQHF
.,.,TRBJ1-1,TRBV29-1,TGCAGCGTTCTAACCCTACAGGAGAACACTGAAGCTTTCTTT,CSVLTLQENTEAFF
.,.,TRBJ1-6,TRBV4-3,TGCGCCAGCAGCCAAGAAAAATTAGTACCCCCTGGCGGTTCACCCCTCCACTTT,CASSQEKLVPPGGSPLHF
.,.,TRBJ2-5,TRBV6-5,TGTGCCAGCAGTTGGGGGCTCGGAGAGACCCAGTACTTC,CASSWGLGETQYF
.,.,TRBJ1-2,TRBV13,TGTGCCAGCAGTCTGATGGGGGAAAGGAGGGGGGGCGACTATGGCTACACCTTC,CASSLMGERRGGDYGYTF
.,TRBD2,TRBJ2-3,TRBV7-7,TGTGCCAGCAGCCCACGGGGGGGCCCCGTGGATACGCAGTATTTT,CASSPRGGPVDTQYF
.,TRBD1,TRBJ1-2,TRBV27,TGTGCCAGCAGTCCGCGGACAGGGTTTGATGGCTACACCTTC,CASSPRTGFDGYTF